Below, 5 T cell receptor beta chains from the same sample are listed, as sequenced in a study of shared clonotypes between healthy human individuals. The assay was immunoSEQ multiplex PCR, and TCRdb's table has in-frame clones only and misses some. The profile shows about 2.5 million clones, roughly 90% of them singletons. Sequencing was performed on naive CD4+ T cells from PBMCs. The subset was: CD45RA+ positively selected. The receptors stem from a man aged 18-30 years in good health. Some clones in this sample may be carry-over from other donors' samples.

This chain's CDR3 is CASSQVADRGWVTEAFF. The CDR3 nucleotides are TGCGCCAGCAGCCAAGTTGCAGACAGGGGGTGGGTCACTGAAGCTTTCTTT. The V gene is TRBV4-1, the J gene TRBJ1-1; 9 nucleotides line up with TRBD1. The CDR3 extends over 17 amino acids. V dropped 1 base and J dropped 4; count of bases not matched to a gene: 10. Germline V gene data show CDR1 as MGHRA and CDR2 as YSYEKL.

The chain joins TRBV28 to TRBJ2-3; 8 bases line up with TRBD1. V lost 1 base, J lost 2 bases, and 11 bases stayed unmatched. Per germline, CDR1 MDHEN and CDR2 SYDVKM. The length of the CDR3 is 18 residues. The CDR3 sequence is CASSLSAGGTWFTDTQYF. In DNA form, the CDR3 reads TGTGCCAGCAGTTTATCGGCAGGGGGCACGTGGTTCACAGATACGCAGTATTTT.

This chain joins TRBV5-8 and TRBJ1-5, with no clear D. The CDR3 extends over 16 amino acids. With 3 bases removed from V and 4 bases from J, the gap between germline ends came to 17 bases. Germline CDR1 is SGHTS and CDR2 is YDEGEE. The chain's CDR3 is CASSSGRVPNNQPQHF. The CDR3 coding sequence is TGTGCCAGCAGCTCTGGGAGGGTCCCGAATAATCAGCCCCAGCATTTT. The full variable domain, its missing parts supplied by reference TRBV5-8 and TRBJ1-5, is EAGVTQSPTHLIKTRGQQATLRCSPISGHTSVYWYQQALGLGLQFLLWYDEGEERNRGNFPPRFSGRQFPNYSSELNVNALELEDSALYLCASSSGRVPNNQPQHFGDGTRLSIL.

This clone was recorded only once. V usage is TRBV28 and J usage is TRBJ1-1; TRBD1 might be the D (6 bases). The ends were cut back, 4 bases at V and 1 base at J, with 10 bases in the middle. Germline V lookup: CDR1 MDHEN, CDR2 SYDVKM. This CDR3 spans 14 amino acids. This CDR3 reads CASSSWTANTEAFF. The CDR3 DNA is TGTGCCAGCAGTTCTTGGACAGCGAACACTGAAGCTTTCTTT.

The chain is built from TRBV4-1 and TRBJ1-1, with D hard to call. V was cut by 1 base and J by 3 bases, with 12 bases left in between. Germline V gene sequence: CDR1 MGHRA, CDR2 YSYEKL. The CDR3 length is 15 residues. Here the CDR3 DNA reads TGCGCCAGCAGCCAAGGAGCTCCGCGGGACACTGAAGCTTTCTTT. This sequence encodes CASSQGAPRDTEAFF.